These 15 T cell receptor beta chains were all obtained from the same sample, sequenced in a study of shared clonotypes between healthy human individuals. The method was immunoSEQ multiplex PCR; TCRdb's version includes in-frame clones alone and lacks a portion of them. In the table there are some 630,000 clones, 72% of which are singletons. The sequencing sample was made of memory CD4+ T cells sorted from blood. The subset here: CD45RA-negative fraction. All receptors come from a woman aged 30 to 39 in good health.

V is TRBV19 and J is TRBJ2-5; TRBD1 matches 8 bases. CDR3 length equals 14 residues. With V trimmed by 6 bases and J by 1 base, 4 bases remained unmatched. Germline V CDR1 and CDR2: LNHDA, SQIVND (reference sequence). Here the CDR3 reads CASSAGTGQETQYF. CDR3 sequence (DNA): TGTGCCAGTAGCGCCGGGACAGGCCAAGAGACCCAGTACTTC.

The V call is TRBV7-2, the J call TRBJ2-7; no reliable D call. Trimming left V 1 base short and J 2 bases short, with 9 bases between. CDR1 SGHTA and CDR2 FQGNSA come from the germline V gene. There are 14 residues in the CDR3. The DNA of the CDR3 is TGTGCCAGCAGCTTAGTTTATTCGGCCTACGAGCAGTACTTC. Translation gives CASSLVYSAYEQYF.

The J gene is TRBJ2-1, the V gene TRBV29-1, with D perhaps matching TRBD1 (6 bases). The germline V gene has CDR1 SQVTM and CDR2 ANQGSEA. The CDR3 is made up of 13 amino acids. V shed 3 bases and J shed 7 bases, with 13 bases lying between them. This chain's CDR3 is CSVDAQGTNEQFF. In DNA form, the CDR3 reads TGCAGCGTTGACGCGCAGGGGACAAATGAGCAGTTCTTC.

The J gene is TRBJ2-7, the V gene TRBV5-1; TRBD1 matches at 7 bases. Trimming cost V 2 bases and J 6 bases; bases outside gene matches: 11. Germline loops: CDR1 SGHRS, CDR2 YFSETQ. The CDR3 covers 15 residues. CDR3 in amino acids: CASSFSTGPTFEQYF. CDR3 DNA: TGCGCCAGCAGCTTCTCGACAGGGCCGACTTTCGAGCAGTACTTC.

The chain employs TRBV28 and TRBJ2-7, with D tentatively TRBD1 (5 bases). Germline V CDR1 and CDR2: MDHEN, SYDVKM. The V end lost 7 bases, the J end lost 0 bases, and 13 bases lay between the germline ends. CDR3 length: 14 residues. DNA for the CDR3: TGTGCCAGCATCTCACCGACAGTCTCCTACGAGCAGTACTTC. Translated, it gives CASISPTVSYEQYF.

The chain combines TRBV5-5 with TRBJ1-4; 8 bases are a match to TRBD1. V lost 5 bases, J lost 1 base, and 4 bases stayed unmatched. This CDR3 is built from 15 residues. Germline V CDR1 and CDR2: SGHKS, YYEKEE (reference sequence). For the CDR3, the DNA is TGTGCCAGCAGTTGGGACAGGAGAACTAATGAAAAACTGTTTTTT. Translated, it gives CASSWDRRTNEKLFF.

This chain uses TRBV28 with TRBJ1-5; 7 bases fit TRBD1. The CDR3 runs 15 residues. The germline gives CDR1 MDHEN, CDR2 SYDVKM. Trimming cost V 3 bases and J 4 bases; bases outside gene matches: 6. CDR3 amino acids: CASSLKGAWNQPQHF. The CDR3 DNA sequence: TGTGCCAGCAGTTTGAAGGGGGCTTGGAATCAGCCCCAGCATTTT.

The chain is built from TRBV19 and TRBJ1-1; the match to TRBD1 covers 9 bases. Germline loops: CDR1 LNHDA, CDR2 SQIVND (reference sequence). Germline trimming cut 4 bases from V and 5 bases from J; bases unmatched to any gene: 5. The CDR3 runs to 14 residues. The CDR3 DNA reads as TGTGCCAGTAGTACAGGACAGGGGAGGACTGAAGCTTTCTTT. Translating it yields CASSTGQGRTEAFF.

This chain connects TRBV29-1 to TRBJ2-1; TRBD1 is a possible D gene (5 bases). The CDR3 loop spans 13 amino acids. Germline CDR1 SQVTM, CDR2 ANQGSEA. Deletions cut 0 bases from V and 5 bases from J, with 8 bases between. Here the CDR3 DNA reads TGCAGCGTTGAAGAGACAGCTAACAATGAGCAGTTCTTC. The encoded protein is CSVEETANNEQFF.

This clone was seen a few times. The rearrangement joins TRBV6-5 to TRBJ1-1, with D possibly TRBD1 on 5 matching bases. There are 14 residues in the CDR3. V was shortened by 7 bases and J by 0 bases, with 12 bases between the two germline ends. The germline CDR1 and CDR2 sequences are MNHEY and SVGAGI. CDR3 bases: TGTGCCAGCAATGCGGCGGACATGAACACTGAAGCTTTCTTT. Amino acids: CASNAADMNTEAFF.

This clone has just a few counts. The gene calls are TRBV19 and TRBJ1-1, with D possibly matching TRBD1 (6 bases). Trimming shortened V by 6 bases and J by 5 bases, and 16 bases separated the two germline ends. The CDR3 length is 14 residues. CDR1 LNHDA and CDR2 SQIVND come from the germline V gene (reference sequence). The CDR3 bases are TGTGCCAGTAGGAGAGGGGGAGGCGGAACTGAAGCTTTCTTT. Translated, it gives CASRRGGGGTEAFF.

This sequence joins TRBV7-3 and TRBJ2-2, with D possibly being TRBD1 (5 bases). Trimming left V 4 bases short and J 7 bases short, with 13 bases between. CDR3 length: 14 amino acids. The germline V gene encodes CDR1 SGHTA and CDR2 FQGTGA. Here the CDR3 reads CASSWNQGGGELFF. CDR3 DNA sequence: TGTGCCAGCAGCTGGAACCAGGGTGGCGGGGAGCTGTTTTTT. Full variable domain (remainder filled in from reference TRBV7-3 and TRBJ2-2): GAGVSQTPSNKVTEKGKYVELRCDPISGHTALYWYRQSLGQGPEFLIYFQGTGAADDSGLPNDRFFAVRPEGSVSTLKIQRTERGDSAVYLCASSWNQGGGELFFGEGSRLTVL.

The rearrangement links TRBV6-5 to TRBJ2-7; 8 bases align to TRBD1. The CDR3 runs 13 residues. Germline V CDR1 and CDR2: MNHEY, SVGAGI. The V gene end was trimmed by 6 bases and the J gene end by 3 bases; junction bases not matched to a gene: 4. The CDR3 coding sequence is TGTGCCAGCAGATTTACAGGGGGCTACGAGCAGTACTTC. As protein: CASRFTGGYEQYF.

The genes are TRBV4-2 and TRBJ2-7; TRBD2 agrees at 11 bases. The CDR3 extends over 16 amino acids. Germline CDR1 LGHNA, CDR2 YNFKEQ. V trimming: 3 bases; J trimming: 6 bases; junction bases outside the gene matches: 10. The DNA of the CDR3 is TGTGCCAGCAGCCAGCAGACTAGCGGGATTGGGGGCGAGCAGTACTTC. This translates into CASSQQTSGIGGEQYF.

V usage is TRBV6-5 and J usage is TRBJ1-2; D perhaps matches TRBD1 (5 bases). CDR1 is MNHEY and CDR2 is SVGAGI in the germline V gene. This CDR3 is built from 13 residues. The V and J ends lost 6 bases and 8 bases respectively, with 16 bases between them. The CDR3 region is CASRQESFLGYTF. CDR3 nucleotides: TGTGCCAGCAGACAGGAATCCTTTCTCGGCTACACCTTC.